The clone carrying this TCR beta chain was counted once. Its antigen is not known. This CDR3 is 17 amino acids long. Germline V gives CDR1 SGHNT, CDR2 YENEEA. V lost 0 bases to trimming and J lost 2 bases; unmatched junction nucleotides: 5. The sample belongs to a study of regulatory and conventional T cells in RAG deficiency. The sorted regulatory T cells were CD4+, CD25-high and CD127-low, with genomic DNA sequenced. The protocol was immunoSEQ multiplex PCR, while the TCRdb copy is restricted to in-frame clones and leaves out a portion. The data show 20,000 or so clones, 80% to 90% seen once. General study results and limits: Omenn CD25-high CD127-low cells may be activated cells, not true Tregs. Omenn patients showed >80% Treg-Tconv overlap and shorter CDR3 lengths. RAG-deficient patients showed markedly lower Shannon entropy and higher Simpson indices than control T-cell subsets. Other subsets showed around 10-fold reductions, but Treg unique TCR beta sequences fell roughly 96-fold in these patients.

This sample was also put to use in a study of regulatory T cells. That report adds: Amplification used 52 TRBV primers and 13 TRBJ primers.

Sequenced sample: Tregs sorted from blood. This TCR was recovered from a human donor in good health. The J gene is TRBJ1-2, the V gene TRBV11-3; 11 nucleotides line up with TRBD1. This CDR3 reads CASSLEWDRGANYGYTF. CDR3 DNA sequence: TGTGCCAGCAGCTTAGAGTGGGACAGGGGGGCCAACTATGGCTACACCTTC.